These 21 T cell receptor beta chains were sequenced from one sample in a study of beta chain features in type 1 diabetes. As every portion of the isolated RNA was reverse transcribed, the sequencing read expressed TCRB transcripts. Some clones are missing from TCRdb's copy, which holds only in-frame ones; the method was immunoSEQ multiplex PCR. The repertoire includes about 320,000 clones, 11% to 15% of them detected once, and under 8.5% sits in the top ten. The sequenced sample was central memory CD4+ T cells from blood. These receptors were taken from a man between 25 and 39 years old in good health.

The V gene is TRBV7-9, the J gene TRBJ1-5; TRBD1 is a possible D gene (6 bases). V was trimmed by 4 bases and J by 5 bases, leaving 12 bases between them. The CDR3 sequence is 14 residues long. Germline V CDR1 and CDR2: SEHNR, FQNEAQ (reference sequence). The CDR3 DNA reads TGTGCCAGCAGCTCTACAGGGAGTGATCAGCCCCAGCATTTT. Amino acids: CASSSTGSDQPQHF.

This clone appeared a few times. The gene calls are TRBV5-4 and TRBJ2-3; the D gene is possibly TRBD1 (5 bases). The V and J ends lost 2 bases and 4 bases respectively, with 14 bases between them. Germline CDR1 is SGHNT and CDR2 is YYREEE (reference sequence). The CDR3 runs 15 residues. CDR3 sequence: CASSLQSVGADTQYF. CDR3 nucleotides: TGTGCCAGCAGCTTACAGTCCGTAGGGGCAGATACGCAGTATTTT. The full variable domain, completed using reference TRBV5-4 and TRBJ2-3, is ETGVTQSPTHLIKTRGQQVTLRCSSQSGHNTVSWYQQALGQGPQFIFQYYREEENGRGNFPPRFSGLQFPNYSSELNVNALELDDSALYLCASSLQSVGADTQYFGPGTRLTVL.

This chain connects TRBV7-2 to TRBJ1-3; maybe TRBD1 (6 bases). The length of the CDR3 is 14 residues. Looked up from germline, CDR1 is SGHTA and CDR2 is FQGNSA. Deletions cut 3 bases from V and 2 bases from J, with 8 bases between. This CDR3 reads CASSFPGAGNTIYF. CDR3 DNA: TGTGCCAGCAGCTTCCCAGGGGCTGGAAACACCATATATTTT.

The chain employs TRBV4-1 and TRBJ2-1, with D perhaps TRBD1 (6 bases). The germline CDR1 and CDR2 sequences are MGHRA and YSYEKL. The CDR3 is 15 amino acids. The V and J ends lost 2 bases and 5 bases respectively, with 13 bases between them. The CDR3 nucleotides are TGCGCCAGCAGCCAACCAAGGACAGTCGACAATGAGCAGTTCTTC. This sequence encodes CASSQPRTVDNEQFF.

This clone has only a few counts. The V gene is TRBV9, the J gene TRBJ2-5; perhaps D is TRBD1 or TRBD2 (7 bases each). In germline, CDR1 is SGDLS, CDR2 YYNGEE. The CDR3 spans 17 residues. V shed 0 bases and J shed 2 bases, with 17 bases lying between them. The CDR3: CASSVAQGGRLQETQYF. The CDR3, as DNA: TGTGCCAGCAGCGTAGCTCAGGGGGGGAGGTTACAAGAGACCCAGTACTTC.

The chain employs TRBV12-5 and TRBJ2-5; unclear D gene. This CDR3 spans 13 amino acids. V was cut by 2 bases and J by 7 bases, with 11 bases left in between. The germline gives CDR1 LGHNT, CDR2 FRNRAP. The CDR3 is CASGLPRPGTQYF. The CDR3 DNA sequence: TGTGCTAGTGGTTTGCCGCGGCCGGGGACCCAGTACTTC.

There are a few counts of this clone. J is TRBJ2-7 and V is TRBV9; 10 positions agree with TRBD1. The germline V gene encodes CDR1 SGDLS and CDR2 YYNGEE. After removal of 4 bases from V and 4 bases from J, the junction contained 17 bases not matched to a gene. The CDR3 is 18 amino acids. CDR3 residues: CASSPSGSQPGQGYEQYV. The CDR3 DNA is TGTGCCAGCAGCCCCTCTGGATCACAGCCGGGACAGGGGTACGAGCAGTACGTC.

V is TRBV4-3 and J is TRBJ1-3; D remains unclear. Germline CDR1 is LGHNA and CDR2 is YSLEER. This CDR3 spans 14 amino acids. V was trimmed by 3 bases and J by 0 bases, leaving 6 bases between them. The CDR3 is CASSQRDSGNTIYF. The CDR3 nucleotides are TGCGCCAGCAGCCAGAGGGACTCTGGAAACACCATATATTTT.

A few counts support this clone. The same CDR3 is also encoded by other DNA sequences in this sample. The J gene is TRBJ1-5, the V gene TRBV15; D gene uncertain. V lost 0 bases and J 5 bases, leaving 5 bases between the germline ends. CDR1 and CDR2 from the germline V gene are LNHNV and YYDKDF (reference sequence). The CDR3 extends over 13 amino acids. In nucleotides, the CDR3 is TGTGCCACCAGCAGAGATCGGGATCAGCCCCAGCATTTT. It encodes CATSRDRDQPQHF.

The chain joins TRBV6-5 to TRBJ2-4; no clear D gene. The CDR3 runs to 11 residues. With 7 bases removed from V and 9 bases from J, the gap between germline ends came to 10 bases. Germline V gene lookup returns CDR1 MNHEY and CDR2 SVGAGI. CDR3 DNA sequence: TGTGCCAGCACCTCATACGGCATTCAGTACTTC. Translating gives CASTSYGIQYF.

This chain links TRBV12-5 with TRBJ2-1; 10 nucleotides match TRBD2. After removal of 3 bases from V and 3 bases from J, the junction contained 8 bases not matched to a gene. CDR1 LGHNT and CDR2 FRNRAP come from the germline V gene. The CDR3 has 17 residues. The CDR3 spells CASGFPIAGGLYNEQFF. The CDR3 DNA sequence: TGTGCTAGTGGTTTCCCAATAGCGGGAGGTCTCTACAATGAGCAGTTCTTC.

This clone was recorded a few times. The chain joins TRBV27 to TRBJ2-2, with 7 bases aligning to TRBD2. The CDR3 consists of 15 residues. V was pared by 6 bases and J by 0 bases, with 4 bases of the junction left unmatched. Germline V gene data show CDR1 as MNHEY and CDR2 as SMNVEV (reference sequence). The CDR3 DNA reads TGTGCCAGCAGCCCTAGCGGCCCGAACACCGGGGAGCTGTTTTTT. This encodes CASSPSGPNTGELFF.

The rearrangement links TRBV7-6 to TRBJ1-1, with a tentative D call TRBD1 (6 bases). Germline CDR1 is SGHVS and CDR2 is FNYEAQ. V gave up 1 base and J gave up 1 base, with 7 bases separating them. CDR3 length: 14 residues. For the CDR3, the DNA is TGTGCCAGCAGCTTAGGGGGACAGAACACTGAAGCTTTCTTT. It is translated as CASSLGGQNTEAFF. The variable domain in full, completed from reference TRBV7-6 and TRBJ1-1, reads GAGVSQSPRYKVTKRGQDVALRCDPISGHVSLYWYRQALGQGPEFLTYFNYEAQQDKSGLPNDRFSAERPEGSISTLTIQRTEQRDSAMYRCASSLGGQNTEAFFGQGTRLTVV.

V usage is TRBV19 and J usage is TRBJ1-5; 9 bases align to TRBD1. The junction had 4 bases not matched to a gene; V was cut back by 4 bases and J by 6 bases. CDR1 is LNHDA and CDR2 is SQIVND in the germline V gene (reference sequence). The CDR3 sequence is 14 residues long. CDR3 coding DNA: TGTGCCAGTAGTACCGACAGGGGGGGTCAGCCCCAGCATTTT. Amino acid sequence: CASSTDRGGQPQHF.

This clone was observed at least ten times. The J gene is TRBJ2-3, the V gene TRBV2; D gene ambiguous. From germline, CDR1 is SNHLY and CDR2 FYNNEI. The CDR3 contains 10 residues. V gave up 8 bases and J gave up 5 bases, with 5 bases separating them. The CDR3 sequence: CASLQDTQYF. CDR3 coding DNA: TGTGCCAGCTTGCAAGATACGCAGTATTTT.

This clone was observed a handful of times. The chain links TRBV11-2 to TRBJ2-3; D might be TRBD1 or TRBD2, each matching 5 bases. Germline V gene lookup returns CDR1 SGHAT and CDR2 FQNNGV. This CDR3 spans 15 amino acids. Trimming cost V 8 bases and J 2 bases, with 17 bases left between them. The chain's CDR3 is CASGPFGAYTDTQYF. The DNA for the CDR3 is TGTGCCAGCGGACCCTTCGGGGCTTACACAGATACGCAGTATTTT.

This clone has a count of ten or more. This chain connects TRBV19 to TRBJ1-1, with a weak D call TRBD1 (6 bases). Germline assignment: CDR1 LNHDA and CDR2 SQIVND (reference sequence). This CDR3 region has 12 residues. V gave up 5 bases and J gave up 4 bases, with 8 bases separating them. CDR3 nucleotides: TGTGCCAGTAGTTCACAGGGCACTGAAGCTTTCTTT. This translates into CASSSQGTEAFF.

This clone was counted a few times. The genes are TRBV2 and TRBJ2-1; no firm D call. This CDR3 has 13 amino acids. Germline V gene sequence: CDR1 SNHLY, CDR2 FYNNEI. The V and J ends lost 5 bases and 4 bases respectively, with 9 bases between them. The CDR3 DNA follows: TGTGCCAGCAGTTTCCAGTTATACAATGAGCAGTTCTTC. Translating gives CASSFQLYNEQFF.

This chain connects TRBV15 to TRBJ1-3; D not resolved. Looked up from germline, CDR1 is LNHNV and CDR2 is YYDKDF (reference sequence). The CDR3 is 16 residues long. Trimming pared 1 base from V and 0 bases from J, leaving 10 bases between. The CDR3 region has the DNA TGTGCCACCAGCAGAGGGATTCTGAACTCTGGAAACACCATATATTTT. Residues: CATSRGILNSGNTIYF.

The chain links TRBV7-8 to TRBJ2-5; TRBD1 agrees at 7 bases. CDR3 length equals 17 residues. The germline CDR1 and CDR2 sequences are SGHVS and FQNEAQ. With V trimmed by 5 bases and J by 1 base, 13 bases remained unmatched. The CDR3 protein is CASSPKQARGSQETQYF. Written as DNA, the CDR3 is TGTGCCAGCAGCCCAAAACAGGCCAGGGGGTCCCAAGAGACCCAGTACTTC.

This clone occurred a few times. The J gene is TRBJ2-7, the V gene TRBV11-2; D is undetermined. The CDR3 extends over 14 amino acids. The V gene's germline CDR1 is SGHAT and CDR2 FQNNGV. V was cut by 0 bases and J by 4 bases, with 10 bases left in between. The CDR3 sequence: CASSLDNWAYEQYF. The CDR3 DNA reads TGTGCCAGCAGCTTAGATAATTGGGCGTACGAGCAGTACTTC.